One sample yielded the 14 T cell receptor beta chains listed below, sequenced in a study of lymphopenia after photon versus proton radiotherapy. The data were produced by immunoSEQ multiplex PCR, yet TCRdb's version contains in-frame clones alone and is incomplete. The sample lists about 16,000 clones, around nine tenths seen once, with about 50% in the top ten. This specimen consisted of peripheral blood, obtained from a patient treated with proton-based radiotherapy. The receptors were sampled from a woman between 55 and 75 years old with cholangiocarcinoma. Some clones in this sample may be carry-over from other donors' samples.

The genes are TRBV18 and TRBJ2-7, with 9 bases fitting TRBD1. Unmatched junction bases numbered 6, after V lost 6 bases and J lost 0 bases. The CDR3 is 15 amino acids. The germline V gene has CDR1 KGHSH and CDR2 LQKENI. CDR3 loop: CASSRRDRVSYEQYF. CDR3 DNA: TGTGCCAGCTCTCGCCGGGACAGGGTCTCCTACGAGCAGTACTTC.

V gene TRBV2 combines with J gene TRBJ1-4; D gene ambiguous. Trimming left V 6 bases short and J 4 bases short, with 9 bases between. This CDR3 is built from 13 residues. Germline lookup yields CDR1 SNHLY and CDR2 FYNNEI. CDR3 in DNA: TGTGCCAGCAGGGGTGGGCGTAATGAAAAACTGTTTTTT. Protein: CASRGGRNEKLFF.

This clone has just one count. J is TRBJ2-1 and V is TRBV10-3; a possible D gene is TRBD2 (6 bases). Germline loops: CDR1 ENHRY, CDR2 SYGVKD. Trimming removed 10 bases at V and 5 bases at J, with 18 bases between. The length of the CDR3 is 14 residues. For the CDR3, the DNA is TGTGCCACGACCTTTGCGGGGAACAACAATGAGCAGTTCTTC. Translating gives CATTFAGNNNEQFF.

In its sample, this clone was seen once. J is TRBJ2-7 and V is TRBV7-2, with TRBD1 matching 12 bases. Germline V gene data show CDR1 as SGHTA and CDR2 as FQGNSA. This CDR3 has 16 amino acids. With V trimmed by 5 bases and J by 3 bases, 8 bases remained unmatched. This chain's CDR3 is CASSKEGQGAVYEQYF. In DNA, the CDR3 is TGTGCCAGCAGCAAAGAGGGACAGGGGGCGGTCTACGAGCAGTACTTC.

J is TRBJ2-2 and V is TRBV2, with 7 bases matching TRBD2. The CDR3 length is 16 residues. After removal of 2 bases from V and 2 bases from J, the junction contained 5 bases not matched to a gene. CDR1 is SNHLY and CDR2 is FYNNEI in the germline V gene. DNA for the CDR3: TGTGCCAGCAGTGAATGGGCTAGCGGTAACACCGGGGAGCTGTTTTTT. Its protein is CASSEWASGNTGELFF. The full variable domain, its missing parts supplied by reference TRBV2 and TRBJ2-2, is EPEVTQTPSHQVTQMGQEVILRCVPISNHLYFYWYRQILGQKVEFLVSFYNNEISEKSEIFDDQFSVERPDGSNFTLKIRSTKLEDSAMYFCASSEWASGNTGELFFGEGSRLTVL.

The chain couples TRBV12-5 to TRBJ2-7, with 9 positions matching TRBD1. Looked up from germline, CDR1 is LGHNT and CDR2 is FRNRAP. The CDR3 covers 20 residues. V lost 0 bases to trimming and J lost 0 bases; unmatched junction nucleotides: 15. The CDR3 region has the DNA TGTGCTAGTGGTTTGGTACCCCCGGGACAGGGTAGGACCAACTCCTACGAGCAGTACTTC. Translated, it gives CASGLVPPGQGRTNSYEQYF.

The chain carries TRBV18 and TRBJ2-3, with 12 bases matching TRBD1. Germline V gives CDR1 KGHSH, CDR2 LQKENI. The V and J ends lost 3 bases and 8 bases, in that order; junction bases with no gene match: 9. This CDR3 region has 16 residues. CDR3 sequence reads: CASSPGTGGASATQYF. CDR3 in DNA: TGTGCCAGCTCACCTGGGACAGGGGGCGCGAGTGCTACGCAGTATTTT.

The gene calls are TRBV7-9 and TRBJ1-5, with a tentative D call TRBD1 (5 bases). The germline V and J ends were trimmed by 2 bases and 5 bases, with 13 bases remaining between them. Germline V gives CDR1 SEHNR, CDR2 FQNEAQ (reference sequence). The CDR3 loop spans 15 amino acids. Here the CDR3 reads CASSLTRDGYQPQHF. The DNA of the CDR3 is TGTGCCAGCAGCTTAACCAGGGACGGTTATCAGCCCCAGCATTTT.

This rearrangement joins TRBV21-1 to TRBJ2-6. TRBV21-1 is a pseudogene locus. The CDR3 sequence is 14 residues long. The CDR3 DNA is TGTGCCAGCAGCAAGCCTTCCGGGGCCAACGTCCTGACTTTC. As protein: CASSKPSGANVLTF.

The chain uses TRBV6-5 and TRBJ2-2; D possibly corresponds to TRBD1 (5 bases). The CDR3 loop spans 15 amino acids. With 3 bases removed from V and 1 base from J, the gap between germline ends came to 9 bases. Germline V gene lookup returns CDR1 MNHEY and CDR2 SVGAGI. The CDR3 sequence: CASSYRQGNTGELFF. As DNA, the CDR3 is TGTGCCAGCAGTTATAGGCAGGGGAACACCGGGGAGCTGTTTTTT.

The V gene is TRBV7-6, the J gene TRBJ2-2, with D perhaps TRBD2 (5 bases). The germline V gene encodes CDR1 SGHVS and CDR2 FNYEAQ. The CDR3 sequence is 14 residues long. V was trimmed by 2 bases and J by 2 bases, leaving 6 bases between them. CDR3 protein: CASSLLANTGELFF. In DNA, the CDR3 is TGTGCCAGCAGCTTACTAGCAAACACCGGGGAGCTGTTTTTT.

The gene calls are TRBV19 and TRBJ1-1; 10 bases match TRBD1. The trim removed 4 bases at V and 3 bases at J, leaving 17 bases unmatched. The CDR3 runs 19 residues. Germline V lookup: CDR1 LNHDA, CDR2 SQIVND (reference sequence). In nucleotides, the CDR3 is TGTGCCAGTAGTAGACCAAAATCCCGCCCCGGGACAGGGGACACTGAAGCTTTCTTT. As protein: CASSRPKSRPGTGDTEAFF. The entire variable domain, with the rest obtained from reference TRBV19 and TRBJ1-1, is as follows: DGGITQSPKYLFRKEGQNVTLSCEQNLNHDAMYWYRQDPGQGLRLIYYSQIVNDFQKGDIAEGYSVSREKKESFPLTVTSAQKNPTAFYLCASSRPKSRPGTGDTEAFFGQGTRLTVV.

J is TRBJ1-2 and V is TRBV13; weak D call: TRBD1 (6 bases). The CDR3 is 13 amino acids. The V gene lost 4 bases and the J gene lost 8 bases, with 14 bases spanning the gap. The V gene's germline CDR1 is PRHDT and CDR2 FYEKMQ (reference sequence). The CDR3: CASSSTGSGGYTF. In DNA, the CDR3 is TGTGCCAGCAGCTCCACAGGGAGCGGGGGCTACACCTTC.

The V gene is TRBV7-2, the J gene TRBJ2-7; D remains ambiguous. CDR3 length: 12 residues. Germline values: CDR1 SGHTA, CDR2 FQGNSA. Trimming took 5 bases from V and 7 from J, leaving 12 bases between them. CDR3 protein: CASSHDLLEQYF. CDR3 nucleotides: TGTGCCAGCAGCCATGACCTCCTGGAGCAGTACTTC.